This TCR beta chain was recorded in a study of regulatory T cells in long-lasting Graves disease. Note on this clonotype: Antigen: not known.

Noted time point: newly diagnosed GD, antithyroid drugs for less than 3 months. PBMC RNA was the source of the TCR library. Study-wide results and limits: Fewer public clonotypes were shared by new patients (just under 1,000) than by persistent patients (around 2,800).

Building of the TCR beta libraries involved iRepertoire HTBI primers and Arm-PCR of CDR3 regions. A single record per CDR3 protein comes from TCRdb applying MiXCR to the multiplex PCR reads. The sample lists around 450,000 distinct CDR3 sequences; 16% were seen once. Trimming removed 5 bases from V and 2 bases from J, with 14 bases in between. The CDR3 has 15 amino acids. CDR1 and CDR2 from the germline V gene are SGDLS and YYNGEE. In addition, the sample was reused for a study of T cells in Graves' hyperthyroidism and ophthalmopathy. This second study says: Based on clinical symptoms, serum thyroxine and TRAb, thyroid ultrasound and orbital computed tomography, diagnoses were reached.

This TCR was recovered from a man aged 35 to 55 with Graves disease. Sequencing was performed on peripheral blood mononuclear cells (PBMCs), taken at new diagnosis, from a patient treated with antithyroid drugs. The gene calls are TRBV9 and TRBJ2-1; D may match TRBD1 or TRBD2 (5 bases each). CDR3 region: CASSAPRGAYNEQFF. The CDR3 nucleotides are TGTGCCAGCAGTGCACCCCGAGGGGCCTACAATGAGCAGTTCTTC.